This TCR beta chain was retrieved from a study of shared clonotypes between healthy human individuals. Losses at the gene ends were 2 bases for V and 9 bases for J; bases not matched to a gene: 14. The CDR3 has 16 residues. The germline V gene encodes CDR1 SGDLS and CDR2 YYNGEE. CD45RA-negative memory and CD45RA+ naive subsets were split from the CD4+ cells. Clones were read by immunoSEQ multiplex PCR, and TCRdb kept only the in-frame ones, dropping some. The table shows 330,000 or so clones, with roughly 80% occurring only once. The receptor was isolated from a man younger than 40 in good health. Sequences were obtained from memory CD4+ T cells sorted from blood. The subset was: CD45RA-negative fraction. V is TRBV9 and J is TRBJ2-1; 7 bases are a match to TRBD2. DNA for the CDR3: TGTGCCAGCAGCGTTCGAGACTGGGCGGGAGATGTTGAGCAGTTCTTC. Amino acids: CASSVRDWAGDVEQFF.